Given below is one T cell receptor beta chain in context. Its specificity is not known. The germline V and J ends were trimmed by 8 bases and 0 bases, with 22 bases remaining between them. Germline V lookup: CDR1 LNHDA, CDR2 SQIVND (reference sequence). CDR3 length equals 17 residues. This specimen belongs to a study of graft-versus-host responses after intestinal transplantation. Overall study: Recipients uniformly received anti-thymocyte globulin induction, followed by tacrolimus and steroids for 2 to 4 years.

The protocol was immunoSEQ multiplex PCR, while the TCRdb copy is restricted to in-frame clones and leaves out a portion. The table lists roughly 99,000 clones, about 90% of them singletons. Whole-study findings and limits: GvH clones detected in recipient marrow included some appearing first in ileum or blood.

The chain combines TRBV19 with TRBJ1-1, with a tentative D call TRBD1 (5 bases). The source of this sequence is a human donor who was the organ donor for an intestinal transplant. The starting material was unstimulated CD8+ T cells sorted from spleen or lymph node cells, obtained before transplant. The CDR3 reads CASGVEGVAGMNTEAFF. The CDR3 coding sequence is TGTGCCAGTGGGGTCGAAGGGGTGGCGGGGATGAACACTGAAGCTTTCTTT. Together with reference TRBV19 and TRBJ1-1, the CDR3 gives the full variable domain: DGGITQSPKYLFRKEGQNVTLSCEQNLNHDAMYWYRQDPGQGLRLIYYSQIVNDFQKGDIAEGYSVSREKKESFPLTVTSAQKNPTAFYLCASGVEGVAGMNTEAFFGQGTRLTVV.